Below, 30 T cell receptor beta chains from the same sample are listed, as sequenced in a study of Graves' ophthalmopathy and Graves' hyperthyroidism. For repertoire sequencing, the TCR beta CDR3 regions were amplified from RNA transcripts. The first round was an RT-PCR with HTBI primers, and the second round was a multiplex PCR. TCRdb called the multiplex PCR reads again in MiXCR, with one record for every CDR3 protein. The repertoire holds under 200,000 distinct CDR3 sequences, with 30% to 45% as singletons. Material: peripheral blood. Receptors originate from a woman in her thirties or forties with Graves' ophthalmopathy.

This clonotype was observed a few times. The chain couples TRBV7-2 to TRBJ1-6, with D perhaps TRBD1 (6 bases). The CDR3 is made up of 14 amino acids. Germline V gives CDR1 SGHTA, CDR2 FQGNSA. Trimming cost V 2 bases and J 10 bases, with 12 bases left between them. DNA of the CDR3: TGTGCCAGCAGCTTACTCGGGGGCAGCTCACCCCTCCACTTT. This codes for CASSLLGGSSPLHF.

This chain joins TRBV30 and TRBJ2-6; D gene ambiguous. V lost 7 bases and J lost 4, with 8 bases in between. Germline V gene sequence: CDR1 GTSNPN, CDR2 SVGIG (reference sequence). The CDR3 contains 12 residues. In DNA, the CDR3 is TGTGCCTTTTCCCCGGGGGCCAACGTCCTGACTTTC. Its translation: CAFSPGANVLTF.

The V call is TRBV7-2, the J call TRBJ2-5; D remains unclear. The germline V gene has CDR1 SGHTA and CDR2 FQGNSA. Trimming took off 5 bases at V and 7 bases at J, with 11 bases between the two ends. The CDR3 has 12 residues. CDR3 nucleotides: TGTGCCAGCAGCCTAAGCCTCGGGACCCAGTACTTC. Translation gives CASSLSLGTQYF.

This clonotype was seen a handful of times. This chain connects TRBV30 to TRBJ1-1; D remains unclear. Deletions cut 4 bases from V and 0 bases from J, with 9 bases between. CDR1 GTSNPN and CDR2 SVGIG come from the germline V gene (reference sequence). The CDR3 spans 13 residues. CDR3 sequence reads: CAWIVGLNTEAFF. The CDR3 DNA follows: TGTGCCTGGATAGTTGGACTGAACACTGAAGCTTTCTTT.

At least ten counts were recorded for this clonotype. The genes are TRBV6-2 or TRBV6-3 and TRBJ2-7; D not certain. The CDR3 runs 15 residues. V was trimmed by 2 bases and J by 0 bases, leaving 11 bases between them. Germline-derived CDR1 and CDR2 are MNHEY and SVGEGT. The CDR3 loop is CASSYRVLSSYEQYF. CDR3 DNA sequence: TGTGCCAGCAGTTACCGGGTTCTAAGCTCCTACGAGCAGTACTTC.

J is TRBJ2-6 and V is TRBV6-2 or TRBV6-3; D gene uncertain. Trimming removed 6 bases at V and 0 bases at J, with 9 bases between. From germline, CDR1 is MNHEY and CDR2 SVGEGT. This CDR3 spans 15 amino acids. Written as DNA, the CDR3 is TGTGCCAGCAGGCGGACGTACTCTGGGGCCAACGTCCTGACTTTC. Amino acid sequence: CASRRTYSGANVLTF.

This clonotype was detected ten times or more. At one of its ends the junction is not consistent with the germline gene, which may arise from a read error. The chain has TRBV11-2 and TRBJ2-7; perhaps TRBD2 as D (5 bases). The V gene's germline CDR1 is SGHAT and CDR2 FQNNGV. The CDR3 spans 11 residues. CDR3 sequence (DNA): TGTGCCAGCAGCTTAGGAGGGAGCGAGGGCTTC. Translating gives CASSLGGSEGF.

The chain has TRBV7-8 and TRBJ2-7, with 7 nucleotides matching TRBD1. Germline V gives CDR1 SGHVS, CDR2 FQNEAQ. The CDR3 has 15 amino acids. Trimming removed 5 bases from V and 1 base from J; junction bases left unmatched: 8. For the CDR3, the DNA is TGTGCCAGCAGCCAGATGTTGGGACAGTCCTACGAGCAGTACTTC. This codes for CASSQMLGQSYEQYF.

This clonotype was detected ten times or more. The chain combines TRBV4-2 with TRBJ1-3; TRBD1 aligns across 7 bases. V lost 1 base and J lost 3; bases outside the gene matches: 9. CDR3 length: 17 amino acids. The germline CDR1 and CDR2 sequences are LGHNA and YNFKEQ. CDR3 in DNA: TGTGCCAGCAGCCAAGGCTCGACAGGGTTCTTTGGAAACACCATATATTTT. Its translation is CASSQGSTGFFGNTIYF.

The CDR3 loop reads CASTGRGTGHQPQHF. The CDR3 region has the DNA TGTGCCAGCACCGGGCGGGGGACAGGTCATCAGCCCCAGCATTTT. The genes are TRBV6-1 and TRBJ1-5; 8 bases agree with TRBD1. This CDR3 spans 15 amino acids. From germline, CDR1 is MNHNS and CDR2 SASEGT. Germline trimming cut 7 bases from V and 5 bases from J; bases unmatched to any gene: 10.

This clonotype was counted ten times or more. The chain employs TRBV7-9 and TRBJ1-2, with 10 bases identical to TRBD1. CDR1 is SEHNR, CDR2 FQNEAQ, per germline (reference sequence). The ends lost 6 bases at V and 0 bases at J; junction bases unmatched: 4. The CDR3 totals 15 residues. CDR3 residues: CASRRGQGANYGYTF. The CDR3, as DNA: TGTGCCAGCAGGAGAGGACAGGGGGCTAACTATGGCTACACCTTC.

The chain uses TRBV7-2 and TRBJ2-4, with TRBD2 matching 7 bases. V dropped 11 bases and J dropped 0; count of bases not matched to a gene: 4. CDR3 length equals 13 residues. Per the germline V gene, CDR1 is SGHTA and CDR2 is FQGNSA. The CDR3 coding sequence is TGTGCCTGCCGGGGGGTAGCCAAAAACATTCAGTACTTC. It codes for CACRGVAKNIQYF. The full variable domain, with the rest looked up from reference TRBV7-2 and TRBJ2-4, is GAGVSQSPSNKVTEKGKDVELRCDPISGHTALYWYRQSLGQGLEFLIYFQGNSAPDKSGLPSDRFSAERTGGSVSTLTIQRTQQEDSAVYLCACRGVAKNIQYFGAGTRLSVL.

This clonotype was counted many times. The chain couples TRBV10-3 to TRBJ1-2; D gene ambiguous. The germline CDR1 and CDR2 sequences are ENHRY and SYGVKD. V lost 6 bases and J 2 bases, leaving 19 bases between the germline ends. CDR3 length: 16 residues. CDR3 region: CAISSDTGGVNYGYTF. The CDR3 region has the DNA TGTGCCATCAGCTCTGACACTGGCGGGGTGAACTATGGCTACACCTTC.

This clonotype was counted ten times or more. The J gene is TRBJ2-7, the V gene TRBV27; TRBD2 agrees at 11 bases. The CDR3 runs 14 residues. Per germline, CDR1 MNHEY and CDR2 SMNVEV (reference sequence). Germline trimming cut 2 bases from V and 6 bases from J; bases unmatched to any gene: 3. The CDR3 sequence is CASSLTSGSGEQYF. CDR3 nucleotides: TGTGCCAGCAGTTTAACTAGCGGGAGTGGCGAGCAGTACTTC.

Many counts were recorded for this clonotype. The chain recombines TRBV12-3 or TRBV12-4 with TRBJ2-2; 10 nucleotides line up with TRBD2. This CDR3 comprises 16 residues. V dropped 3 bases and J dropped 1; count of bases not matched to a gene: 2. Here the CDR3 reads CASSFSGRGNTGELFF. DNA for the CDR3: TGTGCCAGCAGTTTCAGCGGGAGGGGGAACACCGGGGAGCTGTTTTTT.

This clonotype was detected ten times or more. The chain couples TRBV20-1 to TRBJ1-3, with D maybe TRBD1 (5 bases). Deletions cut 0 bases from V and 3 bases from J, with 21 bases between. CDR1 and CDR2 from the germline V gene are DFQATT and SNEGSKA (reference sequence). This CDR3 is built from 18 residues. CDR3 region: CSARDPSGRGADGNTIYF. The CDR3 DNA follows: TGCAGTGCTAGAGATCCGAGCGGAAGGGGCGCAGATGGAAACACCATATATTTT.

The genes are TRBV6-5 and TRBJ1-2, with 8 bases fitting TRBD1. This CDR3 has 15 amino acids. Germline CDR1 and CDR2: MNHEY and SVGAGI. V shed 4 bases and J 6 bases; nucleotides not matched to a gene: 10. The CDR3 protein is CASSSYGTGVDGYTF. CDR3 nucleotide sequence: TGTGCCAGCAGTTCTTACGGGACAGGAGTTGATGGCTACACCTTC.

This clonotype was detected many times. The V call is TRBV9, the J call TRBJ1-1, with a tentative D call TRBD1 (6 bases). The CDR3 totals 14 residues. V shed 7 bases and J shed 1 base, with 14 bases lying between them. Germline values: CDR1 SGDLS, CDR2 YYNGEE. The chain's CDR3 is CASGAGTPNTEAFF. In DNA form, the CDR3 reads TGTGCCAGCGGGGCGGGGACACCGAACACTGAAGCTTTCTTT.

The chain carries TRBV5-6 and TRBJ1-1; D remains ambiguous. Germline values: CDR1 SGHDT, CDR2 YYEEEE. V lost 5 bases, J lost 1 base, and 9 bases lay in between. CDR3 size: 13 residues. CDR3 protein: CASRALRNTEAFF. Here the CDR3 DNA reads TGTGCCAGCAGGGCATTACGGAACACTGAAGCTTTCTTT.

This clonotype was observed at least ten times. The V gene is TRBV4-1, the J gene TRBJ2-7; a possible D gene is TRBD2 (6 bases). V was clipped by 4 bases and J by 3 bases, with 13 bases between them. The germline gives CDR1 MGHRA, CDR2 YSYEKL. This CDR3 spans 14 amino acids. The CDR3 DNA follows: TGCGCCAGCAGCCCCTCTATCGGGGGCTACGAGCAGTACTTC. Amino acid sequence: CASSPSIGGYEQYF.

This rearrangement joins TRBV25-1 to TRBJ2-7, with unresolved D. This CDR3 is built from 16 residues. V lost 1 base to trimming and J lost 0 bases, with 13 bases between them. In germline, CDR1 is MGHDK, CDR2 SYGVNS. The CDR3 nucleotides are TGTGCCAGCAGTGAATCCTGGACGCCCCGCTCCTACGAGCAGTACTTC. Protein sequence: CASSESWTPRSYEQYF.

Ten or more counts support this clonotype. The V and J genes are TRBV5-1 and TRBJ2-7; possible D gene TRBD1, 6 bases. Germline CDR1 reads SGHRS; CDR2 reads YFSETQ. This CDR3 region has 14 residues. V was shortened by 2 bases and J by 1 base, with 10 bases between the two germline ends. CDR3 region: CASSFDQGSYEQYF. The CDR3 DNA follows: TGCGCCAGCAGCTTTGATCAGGGGTCCTACGAGCAGTACTTC.

J is TRBJ1-5 and V is TRBV25-1; D perhaps matches TRBD1 (5 bases). CDR1 is MGHDK, CDR2 SYGVNS, per germline. The CDR3 is made up of 16 amino acids. Trimming removed 4 bases at V and 4 bases at J, with 17 bases between. CDR3: CASSGRDEALNQPQHF. Here the CDR3 DNA reads TGTGCCAGCAGTGGACGGGACGAGGCCTTAAATCAGCCCCAGCATTTT.

This clonotype was detected ten times or more. The chain combines TRBV18 with TRBJ1-1; D ambiguous. V lost 3 bases, J lost 8 bases, and 10 bases lay in between. CDR3 length equals 12 residues. CDR1 is KGHSH and CDR2 is LQKENI in the germline V gene. CDR3 DNA sequence: TGTGCCAGCTCACCGACCGAAGGCGAAGCTTTCTTT. Residues: CASSPTEGEAFF.

The sample holds many counts of this clonotype. The chain couples TRBV12-3 or TRBV12-4 to TRBJ1-3; D remains ambiguous. The CDR3 has 13 residues. V gave up 2 bases and J gave up 4 bases, with 6 bases separating them. CDR3 in DNA: TGTGCCAGCAGTTTAAGGAGAGGAAACACCATATATTTT. Protein: CASSLRRGNTIYF.

This clonotype has a handful of counts. This sequence joins TRBV2 and TRBJ1-1; tentatively, D is TRBD1 (5 bases). The CDR3 consists of 14 residues. Germline V gene sequence: CDR1 SNHLY, CDR2 FYNNEI. Trimming took off 6 bases at V and 10 bases at J, with 21 bases between the two ends. This chain's CDR3 is CASRVEGRGARAFF. The CDR3 DNA sequence: TGTGCCAGCAGGGTGGAGGGGAGAGGGGCCCGAGCTTTCTTT.

The chain combines TRBV6-2 or TRBV6-3 with TRBJ2-2; 10 bases align to TRBD2. The J segment lost 3 bases and the V segment lost 4 bases, leaving 2 bases of the junction unmatched. Germline V lookup: CDR1 MNHEY, CDR2 SVGEGT. This CDR3 has 15 amino acids. CDR3 protein: CASSSGLADTGELFF. CDR3 nucleotide sequence: TGTGCCAGCAGTTCAGGACTAGCGGACACCGGGGAGCTGTTTTTT.

This clonotype was counted many times. The rearrangement links TRBV20-1 to TRBJ2-4; D unclear. The CDR3 is made up of 14 amino acids. Germline CDR1 DFQATT, CDR2 SNEGSKA (reference sequence). V shed 3 bases and J shed 1 base, with 10 bases lying between them. The CDR3 sequence: CSARSRDAKNIQYF. The CDR3, as DNA: TGCAGTGCTAGGAGTAGAGACGCCAAAAACATTCAGTACTTC.

This chain joins TRBV7-9 and TRBJ1-2; 7 bases align to TRBD1. The V gene's germline CDR1 is SEHNR and CDR2 FQNEAQ (reference sequence). CDR3 length: 15 residues. The V segment lost 2 bases and the J segment 3 bases; nucleotides outside the gene matches: 6. In DNA, the CDR3 is TGTGCCAGCAGCTTAAAGGGGGCGACAGACTATGGCTACACCTTC. Protein product: CASSLKGATDYGYTF.

This clonotype was picked up many times. The rearrangement uses TRBV19 and TRBJ1-1, with D uncertain. V dropped 6 bases and J dropped 4 bases, with 6 bases sitting between them. Germline V gene data show CDR1 as LNHDA and CDR2 as SQIVND (reference sequence). This CDR3 region has 11 residues. CDR3 sequence reads: CASRRRTEAFF. The CDR3 DNA reads TGTGCCAGTAGGAGACGCACTGAAGCTTTCTTT.